Shown below are 13 T cell receptor beta chains from a single sample sequenced in a study of blood T cell repertoires in COVID-19. Sequencing was performed with immunoSEQ multiplex PCR; in TCRdb, only in-frame clones are kept and a portion is missing. The profile covers under 200,000 clones, with under 85% appearing a single time and 2.5% to 3.5% taken by the ten largest. Sequenced material: peripheral blood. Receptors were obtained from a man between 65 and 85 years old with acute or convalescent COVID-19.

The chain joins TRBV5-4 to TRBJ1-1, with D possibly matching TRBD1 (6 bases). The V and J ends lost 3 bases and 8 bases respectively, with 14 bases between them. Per germline, CDR1 SGHNT and CDR2 YYREEE (reference sequence). This CDR3 is built from 13 residues. Here the CDR3 reads CASSYKRTEEAFF. The CDR3, as DNA: TGTGCCAGCAGCTACAAACGGACAGAAGAAGCTTTCTTT.

V and J are TRBV14 and TRBJ2-1, with 9 positions matching TRBD2. Germline V gene sequence: CDR1 SGHDN, CDR2 FVKESK. J gave up 0 bases and V 5 bases, and 17 bases lay outside the gene matches. CDR3 size: 20 residues. The CDR3 region is CASSGTGTSLKQSSYNEQFF. The CDR3 DNA reads as TGTGCCAGCAGCGGCACTGGGACTAGCCTTAAACAAAGCTCCTACAATGAGCAGTTCTTC.

This clone appeared a few times. A single base is all that separates this from a far larger clone, so a read error is likely. The chain combines TRBV9 with TRBJ1-1; a possible D gene is TRBD1 (6 bases). The CDR3 totals 13 residues. V lost 1 base to trimming and J lost 6 bases, with 10 bases between them. Germline V gene lookup returns CDR1 SGDLS and CDR2 YYNGEE. CDR3 protein: CASSVQGTSEAFF. The CDR3 nucleotides are TGTGCCAGCAGCGTACAGGGGACCTCTGAAGCTTTCTTT.

The chain couples TRBV13 to TRBJ2-1; 11 positions agree with TRBD2. Trimming cost V 1 base and J 4 bases; bases outside gene matches: 6. This CDR3 spans 17 amino acids. CDR1 and CDR2 (germline): PRHDT, FYEKMQ (reference sequence). CDR3 sequence (DNA): TGTGCCAGCAGCTTAGTGACCGGGACTAGCGGTTACAATGAGCAGTTCTTC. The encoded protein is CASSLVTGTSGYNEQFF.

This chain uses TRBV25-1 with TRBJ1-4, with a possible D match to TRBD1 (6 bases). Germline CDR1 and CDR2: MGHDK and SYGVNS. Deletions cut 7 bases from V and 7 bases from J, with 13 bases between. The CDR3 spans 13 residues. CDR3 coding DNA: TGTGCCAGCACCCGGGGCAGGGGTGAAAAACTGTTTTTT. It is translated as CASTRGRGEKLFF.

This clone was counted ten times or more. This sequence joins TRBV3-1 (or the pseudogene TRBV3-2) and TRBJ2-7; D is possibly TRBD1 (6 bases). CDR1 LGHDT and CDR2 YNNKEL come from the germline V gene (reference sequence). This CDR3 has 16 residues. Trimming removed 1 base at V and 2 bases at J, with 15 bases between. The CDR3: CASSQGPTPGAYEQYF. Written as DNA, the CDR3 is TGTGCCAGCAGCCAAGGGCCCACCCCAGGGGCCTACGAGCAGTACTTC.

The chain recombines TRBV7-9 with TRBJ1-1; a possible D gene is TRBD1 (6 bases). The V end lost 4 bases, the J end lost 7 bases, and 10 bases lay between the germline ends. There are 12 residues in the CDR3. Germline V gene data show CDR1 as SEHNR and CDR2 as FQNEAQ (reference sequence). The CDR3 reads CASSWGTNEAFF. The CDR3 bases are TGTGCCAGCAGCTGGGGGACAAATGAAGCTTTCTTT.

This chain connects TRBV7-9 to TRBJ2-7; unclear D gene. Trimming left V 1 base short and J 0 bases short, with 10 bases between. CDR1 is SEHNR, CDR2 FQNEAQ, per germline (reference sequence). The CDR3 length is 15 residues. The CDR3, as DNA: TGTGCCAGCAGCTTAGGGGCCACGTCCTCCTACGAGCAGTACTTC. Amino acids: CASSLGATSSYEQYF.

The CDR3 reads CASSTSAGGELFF. The CDR3 DNA reads TGTGCCAGTAGTACTTCCGCGGGGGGGGAGCTGTTTTTT. The rearrangement uses TRBV19 and TRBJ2-2, with a tentative D call TRBD2 (6 bases). Trimming removed 4 bases at V and 8 bases at J, with 11 bases between. The CDR3 is 13 amino acids. Germline CDR1 LNHDA, CDR2 SQIVND (reference sequence).

The chain recombines TRBV6-5 with TRBJ1-5; D is unclear. V lost 7 bases to trimming and J lost 0 bases, with 13 bases between them. Germline V lookup: CDR1 MNHEY, CDR2 SVGAGI. The CDR3 covers 15 residues. In DNA form, the CDR3 reads TGTGCCAGCATAGCGGGGTACCATAGCAATCAGCCCCAGCATTTT. Protein: CASIAGYHSNQPQHF.

This clone occurred once. The chain links TRBV7-3 to TRBJ1-1; TRBD1 matches 7 bases. The CDR3 contains 13 residues. The V gene end was trimmed by 4 bases and the J gene end by 4 bases; junction bases not matched to a gene: 3. CDR1 is SGHTA, CDR2 FQGTGA, per germline. The CDR3 spells CASSSQGGTEAFF. CDR3 nucleotide sequence: TGTGCCAGCAGCTCGCAGGGGGGCACTGAAGCTTTCTTT.

This clone turned up a few times. J is TRBJ1-6 and V is TRBV6-2 or TRBV6-3; D gene unclear. The V end was cut by 6 bases, the J end by 7 bases, with 16 bases between. The CDR3 sequence is 15 residues long. Per the germline V gene, CDR1 is MNHEY and CDR2 is SVGEGT. This chain's CDR3 is CASSPRAAGNSPLHF. Written as DNA, the CDR3 is TGTGCCAGCAGCCCCCGCGCCGCGGGGAATTCACCCCTCCACTTT.

V usage is TRBV6-2 or TRBV6-3 and J usage is TRBJ2-1, with 7 positions matching TRBD2. V dropped 0 bases and J dropped 3; count of bases not matched to a gene: 8. Germline CDR1 reads MNHEY; CDR2 reads SVGEGT. The CDR3 runs 17 residues. This CDR3 reads CASSYSAPGGVYNEQFF. The CDR3 DNA is TGTGCCAGCAGTTACTCGGCGCCGGGGGGTGTCTACAATGAGCAGTTCTTC.